This note documents a single TCR beta chain sequence. Its cognate antigen is unknown. With 5 bases clipped from V and 6 bases from J, the junction kept 6 bases outside the gene matches. Per germline, CDR1 SEHNR and CDR2 FQNEAQ (reference sequence). This CDR3 is 15 amino acids long. These data come from a study of immune evolution from preneoplasia to lung adenocarcinoma. Study results and caveats: Top clone frequencies peaked in normal lung, apparently declining through invasive adenocarcinoma.

Premalignant or tumor cells were enriched by macro-dissection after pathologic assessment. Only in-frame clones appear in the TCRdb table, and some are missing; sequencing was by immunoSEQ multiplex PCR. The repertoire holds about 9,100 clones, with roughly 77% as singletons. The genes are TRBV7-9 and TRBJ2-2; the match to TRBD1 covers 10 bases. This receptor was identified in a person aged 70 to 85 with lung adenocarcinoma. The sequencing input was FFPE lung adenocarcinoma in situ tissue. This CDR3 reads CASSRQGAKAGELFF. The CDR3 nucleotides are TGTGCCAGCAGCAGACAGGGGGCGAAGGCCGGGGAGCTGTTTTTT.